This TCR beta chain was recovered during a study of cytomegalovirus exposure and HLA in healthy donors. PCR involved 60 Vbeta and 13 Jbeta primers. The data were produced by immunoSEQ multiplex PCR, yet TCRdb's version contains in-frame clones alone and is incomplete. This sample lists about 33,000 clones; its ten largest clones have under 4.5%. Nominal health characterized the donors when sampled, though unrecorded immune exposures were likely. The CDR3 covers 15 residues. Trimming pared 3 bases from V and 0 bases from J, leaving 9 bases between. Germline V lookup: CDR1 SEHNR, CDR2 FQNEAQ (reference sequence).

The sequencing sample was made of PBMCs. The genes are TRBV7-9 and TRBJ1-5; maybe TRBD1 (6 bases). This clonotype originated in a middle-aged man in good health and CMV-seronegative. DNA of the CDR3: TGTGCCAGCAGCTTTGGGGGCTATAGCAATCAGCCCCAGCATTTT. Its translation: CASSFGGYSNQPQHF.